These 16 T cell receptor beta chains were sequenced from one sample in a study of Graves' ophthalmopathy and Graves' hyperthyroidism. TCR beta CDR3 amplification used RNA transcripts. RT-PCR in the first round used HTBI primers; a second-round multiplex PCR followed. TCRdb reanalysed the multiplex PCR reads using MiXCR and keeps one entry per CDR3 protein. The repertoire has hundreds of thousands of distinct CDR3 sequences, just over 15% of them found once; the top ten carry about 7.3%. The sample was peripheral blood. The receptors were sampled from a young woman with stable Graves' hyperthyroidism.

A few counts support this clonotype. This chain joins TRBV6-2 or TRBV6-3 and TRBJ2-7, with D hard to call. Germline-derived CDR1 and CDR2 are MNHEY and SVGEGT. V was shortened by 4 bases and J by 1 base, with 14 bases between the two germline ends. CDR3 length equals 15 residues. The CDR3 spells CASSLSPISSYEQYF. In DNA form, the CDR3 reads TGTGCCAGCAGTTTATCGCCCATATCATCCTACGAGCAGTACTTC.

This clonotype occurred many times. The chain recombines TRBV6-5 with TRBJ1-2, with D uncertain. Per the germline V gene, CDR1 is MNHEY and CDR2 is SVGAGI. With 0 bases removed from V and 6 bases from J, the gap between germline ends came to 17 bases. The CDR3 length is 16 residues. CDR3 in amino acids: CASSYSLWGDVDGYTF. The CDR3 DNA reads TGTGCCAGCAGTTACTCGCTCTGGGGTGATGTAGATGGCTACACCTTC.

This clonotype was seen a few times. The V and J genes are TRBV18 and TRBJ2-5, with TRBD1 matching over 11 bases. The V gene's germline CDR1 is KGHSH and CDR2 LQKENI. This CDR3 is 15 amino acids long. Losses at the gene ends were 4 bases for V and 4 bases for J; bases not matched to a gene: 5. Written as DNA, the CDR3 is TGTGCCAGCTCACTTGGGACAGGGGGAACAGAGACCCAGTACTTC. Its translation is CASSLGTGGTETQYF.

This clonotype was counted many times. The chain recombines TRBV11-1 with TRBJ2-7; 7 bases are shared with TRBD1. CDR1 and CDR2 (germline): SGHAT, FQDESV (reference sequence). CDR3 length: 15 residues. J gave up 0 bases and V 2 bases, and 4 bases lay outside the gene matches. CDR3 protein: CASSLIGGFSYEQYF. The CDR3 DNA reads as TGTGCCAGCAGCTTAATAGGGGGCTTCTCCTACGAGCAGTACTTC.

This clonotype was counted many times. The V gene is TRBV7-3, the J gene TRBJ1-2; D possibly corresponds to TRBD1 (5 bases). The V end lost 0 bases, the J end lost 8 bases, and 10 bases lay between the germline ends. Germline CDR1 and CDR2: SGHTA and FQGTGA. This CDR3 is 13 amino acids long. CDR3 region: CASSLTPGMGYTF. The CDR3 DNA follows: TGTGCCAGCAGCTTAACCCCAGGGATGGGCTACACCTTC.

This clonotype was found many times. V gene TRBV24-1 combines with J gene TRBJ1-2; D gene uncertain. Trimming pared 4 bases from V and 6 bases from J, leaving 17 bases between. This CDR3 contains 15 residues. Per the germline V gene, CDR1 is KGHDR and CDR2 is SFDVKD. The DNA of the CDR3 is TGTGCCACCAGTGACCCTAGGAGGAACGGCGATGGCTACACCTTC. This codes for CATSDPRRNGDGYTF.

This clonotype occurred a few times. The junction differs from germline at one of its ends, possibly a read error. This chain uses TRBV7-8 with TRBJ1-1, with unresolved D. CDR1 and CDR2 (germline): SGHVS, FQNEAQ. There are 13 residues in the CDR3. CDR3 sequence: CAGSLVVSPEAFF. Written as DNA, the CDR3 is TGTGCCGGCAGCTTAGTGGTCTCCCCTGAAGCTTTCTTT.

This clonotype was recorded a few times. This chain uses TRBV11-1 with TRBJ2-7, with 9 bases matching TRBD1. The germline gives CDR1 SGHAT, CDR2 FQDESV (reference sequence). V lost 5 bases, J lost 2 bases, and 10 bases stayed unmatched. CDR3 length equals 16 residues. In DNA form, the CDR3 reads TGTGCCAGCAGCCCAAGCCCGGGACAGGGTACCTACGAGCAGTACTTC. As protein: CASSPSPGQGTYEQYF.

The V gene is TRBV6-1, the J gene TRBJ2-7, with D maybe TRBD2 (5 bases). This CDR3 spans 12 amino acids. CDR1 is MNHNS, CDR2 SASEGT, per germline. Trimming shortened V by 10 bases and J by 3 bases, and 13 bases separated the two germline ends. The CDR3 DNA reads TGTGCCACAGAGGGCACCTTCTACGAGCAGTACTTC. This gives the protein CATEGTFYEQYF.

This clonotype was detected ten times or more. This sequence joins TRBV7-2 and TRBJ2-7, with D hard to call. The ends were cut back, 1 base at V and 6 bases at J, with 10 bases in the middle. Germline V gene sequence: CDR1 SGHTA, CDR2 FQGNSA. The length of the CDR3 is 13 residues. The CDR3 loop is CASSLGLVREQYF. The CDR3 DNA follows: TGTGCCAGCAGCTTAGGGCTAGTTCGCGAGCAGTACTTC.

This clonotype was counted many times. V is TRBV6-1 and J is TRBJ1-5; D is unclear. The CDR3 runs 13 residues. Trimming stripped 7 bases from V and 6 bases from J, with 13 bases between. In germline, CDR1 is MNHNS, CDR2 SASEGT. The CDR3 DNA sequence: TGTGCCAGCAAGGGAGAGGTTCGTCAGCCCCAGCATTTT. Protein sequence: CASKGEVRQPQHF.

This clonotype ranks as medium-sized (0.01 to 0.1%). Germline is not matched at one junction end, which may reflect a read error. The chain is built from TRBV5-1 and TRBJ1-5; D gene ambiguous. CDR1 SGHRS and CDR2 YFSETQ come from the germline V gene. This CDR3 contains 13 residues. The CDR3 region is CASSLGSNQPQHF. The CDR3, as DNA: TGTGCCAGCAGTTTAGGTAGCAATCAGCCCCAGCATTTT.

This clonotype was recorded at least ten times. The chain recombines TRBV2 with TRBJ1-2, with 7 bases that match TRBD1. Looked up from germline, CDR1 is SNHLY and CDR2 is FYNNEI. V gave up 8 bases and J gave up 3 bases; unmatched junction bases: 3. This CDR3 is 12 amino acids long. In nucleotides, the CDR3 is TGTGCCAGCCGGGACAGTCACTATGGCTACACCTTC. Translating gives CASRDSHYGYTF.

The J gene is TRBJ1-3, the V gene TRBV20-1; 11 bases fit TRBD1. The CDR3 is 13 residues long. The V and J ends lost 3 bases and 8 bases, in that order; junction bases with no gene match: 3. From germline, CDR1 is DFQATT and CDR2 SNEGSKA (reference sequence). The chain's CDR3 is CSASGDRGYTIYF. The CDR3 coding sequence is TGCAGTGCTAGTGGGGACAGGGGGTACACCATATATTTT.

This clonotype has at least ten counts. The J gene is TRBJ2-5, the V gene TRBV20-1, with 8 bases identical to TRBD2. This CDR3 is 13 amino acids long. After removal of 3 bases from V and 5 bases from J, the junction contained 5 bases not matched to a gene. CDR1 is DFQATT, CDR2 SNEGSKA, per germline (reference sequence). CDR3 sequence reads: CSASGGAYETQYF. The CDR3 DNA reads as TGCAGTGCTAGCGGGGGGGCTTACGAGACCCAGTACTTC.

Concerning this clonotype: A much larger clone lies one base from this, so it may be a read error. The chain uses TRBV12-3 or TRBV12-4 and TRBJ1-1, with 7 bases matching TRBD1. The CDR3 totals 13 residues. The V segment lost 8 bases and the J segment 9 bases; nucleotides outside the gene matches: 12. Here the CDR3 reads CASAGQGVFKAFF. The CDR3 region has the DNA TGTGCCAGCGCGGGGCAGGGGGTATTTAAAGCTTTCTTT.